These 26 T cell receptor beta chains share one sample of origin, sequenced in a study of blood T cell repertoires in COVID-19. TCRdb's copy holds only in-frame clones and misses some; the assay was immunoSEQ multiplex PCR. This sample has some 200,000 clones, with 84% found just once. Sequences were obtained from peripheral blood. The source is a man aged 30-40 years with active or convalescent COVID-19.

CDR3 amino acids: CASSYSGQGADYGYTF. The CDR3 nucleotides read TGTGCCAGCAGTTACTCGGGACAGGGGGCTGACTATGGCTACACCTTC. The gene calls are TRBV6-5 and TRBJ1-2; 12 bases map to TRBD1. Germline assignment: CDR1 MNHEY and CDR2 SVGAGI. With 0 bases clipped from V and 3 bases from J, the junction kept 2 bases outside the gene matches. The CDR3 totals 16 residues.

The V gene is TRBV6-1, the J gene TRBJ2-3; 9 bases match TRBD2. Germline V gene sequence: CDR1 MNHNS, CDR2 SASEGT. The CDR3 is 14 amino acids. J gave up 3 bases and V 8 bases, and 6 bases lay outside the gene matches. Written as DNA, the CDR3 is TGTGCCAGCTCCGGGACTAGCAAAACAGATACGCAGTATTTT. Translating it yields CASSGTSKTDTQYF.

This sequence joins TRBV4-1 and TRBJ2-7, with TRBD1 matching over 11 bases. V shed 0 bases and J 2 bases; nucleotides not matched to a gene: 6. This CDR3 comprises 17 residues. Germline CDR1 is MGHRA and CDR2 is YSYEKL. The CDR3 here is CASSQDGDRGTPYEQYV. CDR3 bases: TGCGCCAGCAGCCAAGACGGGGACAGGGGGACCCCCTACGAGCAGTACGTC.

The chain combines TRBV3-1 (or the pseudogene TRBV3-2) with TRBJ2-1; 9 bases are shared with TRBD2. J lost 3 bases, V lost 6 bases, and 6 bases had no gene match. The CDR3 totals 15 residues. The V gene's germline CDR1 is LGHDT and CDR2 YNNKEL (reference sequence). The CDR3 loop is CASSWTSANYNEQFF. DNA for the CDR3: TGTGCCAGCAGTTGGACTAGCGCGAACTACAATGAGCAGTTCTTC.

This chain connects TRBV6-6 to TRBJ2-5; possible D gene TRBD2, 5 bases. Germline assignment: CDR1 MNHNY and CDR2 SVGAGI (reference sequence). Trimming removed 2 bases at V and 5 bases at J, with 12 bases between. The CDR3 covers 14 residues. The CDR3 sequence: CASSYRSGGETQYF. The CDR3 DNA follows: TGTGCCAGCAGTTACCGCAGCGGCGGGGAGACCCAGTACTTC.

V and J are TRBV3-1 (or the pseudogene TRBV3-2) and TRBJ2-3; 7 bases fit TRBD2. The germline V gene has CDR1 LGHDT and CDR2 YNNKEL (reference sequence). Unmatched junction bases numbered 10, after V lost 3 bases and J lost 4 bases. This CDR3 is built from 16 residues. For the CDR3, the DNA is TGTGCCAGCAGCCAGATCATCGCGGGGAGGGCAGATACGCAGTATTTT. As protein: CASSQIIAGRADTQYF.

This chain connects TRBV4-1 to TRBJ1-1; maybe TRBD1 (5 bases). The CDR3 length is 15 residues. The germline V gene encodes CDR1 MGHRA and CDR2 YSYEKL. The germline V and J ends were trimmed by 2 bases and 4 bases, with 14 bases remaining between them. CDR3 DNA: TGCGCCAGCAGCCAATTTGGGGGAGCGGGCACTGAAGCTTTCTTT. Residues: CASSQFGGAGTEAFF.

The chain uses TRBV2 and TRBJ2-2, with TRBD1 matching 7 bases. V was clipped by 6 bases and J by 5 bases; unmatched bases: 9. Per germline, CDR1 SNHLY and CDR2 FYNNEI. This CDR3 is built from 15 residues. Written as DNA, the CDR3 is TGTGCCAGCAGGCGGACAGGTTGGGAAACCGGGGAGCTGTTTTTT. It yields the protein CASRRTGWETGELFF. The full variable domain, with the rest looked up from reference TRBV2 and TRBJ2-2, is EPEVTQTPSHQVTQMGQEVILRCVPISNHLYFYWYRQILGQKVEFLVSFYNNEISEKSEIFDDQFSVERPDGSNFTLKIRSTKLEDSAMYFCASRRTGWETGELFFGEGSRLTVL.

This chain joins TRBV5-1 and TRBJ1-1, with D tentatively TRBD1 (5 bases). CDR3 size: 12 residues. Germline V gene data show CDR1 as SGHRS and CDR2 as YFSETQ. Trimming removed 5 bases from V and 5 bases from J, with 10 bases in between. CDR3 loop: CASRGEGTEAFF. DNA of the CDR3: TGCGCCAGCAGGGGGGAGGGAACTGAAGCTTTCTTT.

This clone was seen just once. The chain joins TRBV30 to TRBJ1-5; possible D gene TRBD1, 6 bases. The ends were cut back, 0 bases at V and 1 base at J, with 13 bases in the middle. This CDR3 spans 16 amino acids. The V gene's germline CDR1 is GTSNPN and CDR2 SVGIG (reference sequence). The CDR3 nucleotides are TGTGCCTGGAGTGTACAGGGAGGGGGAAGCAATCAGCCCCAGCATTTT. Translating gives CAWSVQGGGSNQPQHF.

The chain links TRBV30 to TRBJ1-1; possible D gene TRBD1, 5 bases. V lost 2 bases to trimming and J lost 4 bases, with 11 bases between them. The germline V gene has CDR1 GTSNPN and CDR2 SVGIG (reference sequence). The CDR3 runs 13 residues. CDR3 in amino acids: CAWSFTGGTEAFF. The CDR3 DNA reads TGTGCCTGGAGTTTCACGGGGGGCACTGAAGCTTTCTTT.

The chain uses TRBV28 and TRBJ1-4; D is unresolved. The CDR3 loop spans 16 amino acids. Trimming took off 2 bases at V and 7 bases at J, with 17 bases between the two ends. CDR1 is MDHEN and CDR2 is SYDVKM in the germline V gene. CDR3 coding DNA: TGTGCCAGCAGTTTAGCCGCCCTAGGAGCAAGTGAAAAACTGTTTTTT. Its translation is CASSLAALGASEKLFF.

The chain is built from TRBV10-3 and TRBJ1-5; TRBD1 might be the D (5 bases). CDR1 is ENHRY and CDR2 is SYGVKD in the germline V gene. The CDR3 contains 15 residues. With 3 bases removed from V and 3 bases from J, the gap between germline ends came to 12 bases. Here the CDR3 reads CAISDWGGDNQPQHF. The CDR3 coding sequence is TGTGCCATCAGTGATTGGGGGGGGGACAATCAGCCCCAGCATTTT.

V gene TRBV24-1 combines with J gene TRBJ2-3; D unresolved. The germline V gene has CDR1 KGHDR and CDR2 SFDVKD. The CDR3 totals 12 residues. With 4 bases removed from V and 3 bases from J, the gap between germline ends came to 4 bases. The CDR3 DNA reads TGTGCCACCAGTGACAAAACAGATACGCAGTATTTT. This encodes CATSDKTDTQYF.

The genes are TRBV10-1 and TRBJ2-2, with 7 bases lining up with TRBD1. The junction had 9 bases not matched to a gene; V was cut back by 3 bases and J by 2 bases. From germline, CDR1 is WNHNN and CDR2 SYGVQD (reference sequence). The CDR3 runs 17 residues. The CDR3 sequence is CASSDATGARNTGELFF. CDR3 bases: TGCGCCAGCAGTGATGCCACAGGGGCCCGAAACACCGGGGAGCTGTTTTTT.

The chain recombines TRBV5-1 with TRBJ2-7, with D perhaps TRBD1 (6 bases). This CDR3 comprises 14 residues. Trimming pared 6 bases from V and 5 bases from J, leaving 18 bases between. The germline V gene encodes CDR1 SGHRS and CDR2 YFSETQ. The CDR3 sequence is CASNQQGLVDEQYF. The CDR3 DNA reads as TGCGCCAGCAACCAACAGGGCTTGGTCGACGAGCAGTACTTC.

The genes are TRBV9 and TRBJ1-6; TRBD1 aligns across 12 bases. The CDR3 runs to 19 residues. The germline CDR1 and CDR2 sequences are SGDLS and YYNGEE. The trim removed 0 bases at V and 8 bases at J, leaving 12 bases unmatched. The CDR3 spells CASSVDVPAGTGGYSPLHF. The CDR3 DNA reads TGTGCCAGCAGCGTAGACGTCCCTGCCGGGACAGGGGGCTATTCACCCCTCCACTTT.

The rearrangement joins TRBV5-1 to TRBJ2-6; 7 bases map to TRBD1. The CDR3 has 18 amino acids. Germline V lookup: CDR1 SGHRS, CDR2 YFSETQ. J lost 0 bases, V lost 4 bases, and 10 bases had no gene match. Here the CDR3 DNA reads TGCGCCAGCAGCCAGGGACAGCCTTTTGACTCTGGGGCCAACGTCCTGACTTTC. Encoded protein: CASSQGQPFDSGANVLTF.

This clone turned up a few times. The genes are TRBV6-1 and TRBJ1-1; D call uncertain. Trimming removed 3 bases from V and 1 base from J, with 9 bases in between. The CDR3 is 14 residues long. From germline, CDR1 is MNHNS and CDR2 SASEGT. CDR3 sequence reads: CASSENWRNTEAFF. Here the CDR3 DNA reads TGTGCCAGCAGTGAGAATTGGAGGAACACTGAAGCTTTCTTT.

The chain links TRBV27 to TRBJ1-4; the match to TRBD1 covers 8 bases. With V trimmed by 5 bases and J by 0 bases, 8 bases remained unmatched. The CDR3 consists of 17 residues. Germline V gene sequence: CDR1 MNHEY, CDR2 SMNVEV (reference sequence). CDR3 in amino acids: CASSSRGLSPTNEKLFF. For the CDR3, the DNA is TGTGCCAGCAGTAGCAGGGGGCTCTCCCCAACTAATGAAAAACTGTTTTTT.

The genes are TRBV5-1 and TRBJ2-1; D possibly corresponds to TRBD2 (6 bases). Germline V gene sequence: CDR1 SGHRS, CDR2 YFSETQ. The CDR3 sequence is 13 residues long. V was shortened by 0 bases and J by 5 bases, with 6 bases between the two germline ends. The CDR3 loop is CASSLGTNNEQFF. In DNA, the CDR3 is TGCGCCAGCAGCTTGGGGACTAACAATGAGCAGTTCTTC. Variable domain in full (rest from reference TRBV5-1 and TRBJ2-1): KAGVTQTPRYLIKTRGQQVTLSCSPISGHRSVSWYQQTPGQGLQFLFEYFSETQRNKGNFPGRFSGRQFSNSRSEMNVSTLELGDSALYLCASSLGTNNEQFFGPGTRLTVL.

This clone appeared once. The chain has TRBV2 and TRBJ2-5, with 7 bases fitting TRBD2. The CDR3 has 16 residues. Unmatched junction bases numbered 15, after V lost 3 bases and J lost 8 bases. Per the germline V gene, CDR1 is SNHLY and CDR2 is FYNNEI. The CDR3 nucleotides read TGTGCCAGCAGTGACGGGCGGTATCGGGGCGGGGGAACCCAGTACTTC. Protein product: CASSDGRYRGGGTQYF.

Only a few counts were recorded for this clone. The rearrangement joins TRBV3-1 (or the pseudogene TRBV3-2) to TRBJ1-2; a weak D match, TRBD1 (5 bases). Germline V gene data show CDR1 as LGHDT and CDR2 as YNNKEL (reference sequence). The CDR3 length is 16 residues. Trimming shortened V by 4 bases and J by 4 bases, and 19 bases separated the two germline ends. CDR3 sequence: CASSLTAGLRLYGYTF. CDR3 nucleotide sequence: TGTGCCAGCAGCCTAACCGCGGGACTGCGACTCTATGGCTACACCTTC.

The chain combines TRBV19 with TRBJ1-4; 7 bases fit TRBD1. The CDR3 loop spans 13 amino acids. Germline V gives CDR1 LNHDA, CDR2 SQIVND (reference sequence). V shed 10 bases, J shed 7 bases, and the junction held 9 bases outside the gene matches. The CDR3 spells CAIGETGVEKLFF. The CDR3 DNA reads TGTGCCATCGGCGAAACAGGGGTTGAAAAACTGTTTTTT.

The CDR3 is CASSWDINEKLFF. As DNA, the CDR3 is TGCGCCAGCAGCTGGGACATTAATGAAAAACTGTTTTTT. The chain recombines TRBV5-1 with TRBJ1-4; maybe TRBD1 (6 bases). Per the germline V gene, CDR1 is SGHRS and CDR2 is YFSETQ. This CDR3 is 13 amino acids long. V gave up 3 bases and J gave up 4 bases, with 7 bases separating them.

The J gene is TRBJ2-5, the V gene TRBV6-2 or TRBV6-3, with D perhaps matching TRBD2 (6 bases). The CDR3 contains 16 residues. In germline, CDR1 is MNHEY, CDR2 SVGEGT. Trimming pared 2 bases from V and 3 bases from J, leaving 16 bases between. The CDR3 region is CASSYGGTPGEETQYF. The CDR3 region has the DNA TGTGCCAGCAGTTACGGCGGGACCCCTGGGGAAGAGACCCAGTACTTC.